The clone carrying this T cell receptor (beta chain) was seen a handful of times. Its antigen is not known. These data belong to a study of beta chain features in type 1 diabetes. General study points: There was a moderate but significant shortening of TCRB CDR3s in all four CD4+ subsets of Type 1 diabetes patients.

V was pared by 6 bases and J by 2 bases, with 5 bases of the junction left unmatched. The CDR3 is 14 residues long. Germline CDR1 MNHNS, CDR2 SASEGT. The study reverse transcribed the entire isolated RNA, so it sequenced expressed TCRB transcripts. Sequencing used immunoSEQ multiplex PCR; TCRdb keeps in-frame clones, though not all of them. This sample yields about 650,000 clones, of which roughly an eighth are seen a single time; around 0.12% belongs to the top ten. The sample consisted of naive CD4+ T cells from blood. The chain carries TRBV6-1 and TRBJ1-2, with 8 bases that match TRBD1. This clonotype was sampled from a man in his thirties or forties with type 1 diabetes. The CDR3 loop reads CASSSGQGNYGYTF. The CDR3 DNA follows: TGTGCCAGCAGCTCCGGACAGGGCAACTATGGCTACACCTTC.